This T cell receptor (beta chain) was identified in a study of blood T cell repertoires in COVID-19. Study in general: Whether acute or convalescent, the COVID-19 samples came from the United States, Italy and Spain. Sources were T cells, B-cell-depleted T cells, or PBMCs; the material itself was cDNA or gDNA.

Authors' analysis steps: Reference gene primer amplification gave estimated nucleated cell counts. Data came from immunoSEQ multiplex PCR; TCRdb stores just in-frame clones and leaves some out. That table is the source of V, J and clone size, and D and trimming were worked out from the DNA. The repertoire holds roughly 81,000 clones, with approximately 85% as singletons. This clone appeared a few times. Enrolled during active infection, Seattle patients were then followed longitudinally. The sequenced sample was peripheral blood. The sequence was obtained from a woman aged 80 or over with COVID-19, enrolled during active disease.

In nucleotides, the CDR3 is TGTGCCAGCAGCTTGAAAGCGTATCAGCCCCAGCATTTT. This codes for CASSLKAYQPQHF. V usage is TRBV5-8 and J usage is TRBJ1-5; D not resolved. The germline CDR1 and CDR2 sequences are SGHTS and YDEGEE. With 1 base removed from V and 5 bases from J, the gap between germline ends came to 7 bases. The CDR3 is made up of 13 amino acids.